This is a list of T cell receptor beta chains from one sample in a study of blood T cell repertoires in COVID-19. TCRdb's table, derived via immunoSEQ multiplex PCR, lists solely in-frame clones and lacks some. Of around 280,000 clones detected, approximately 80% appear once; the ten largest clones hold over 3.5%. Specimen: peripheral blood. These receptors originate from a woman between 50 and 59 years old with active or convalescent COVID-19. Each CDR3 is given without its conserved first and last residue.

j_call v_call cdr3_aa
TRBJ2-5 TRBV6-5 ASSWTSGWYETQY
TRBJ2-2 TRBV5-1 ASSLLAGDTGELF
TRBJ2-1 TRBV19 ASSIWLAFYNEQF
TRBJ1-2 TRBV2 ASHQDTGGFGYT
TRBJ2-3 TRBV19 ASSLSLGGDTQY
TRBJ2-1 TRBV29-1 SVERSKASNYNEQF
TRBJ2-1 TRBV28 ASKRAGGSTYNEQF
TRBJ2-2 TRBV19 ASTLDRGTGELF
TRBJ1-1 TRBV5-1 ASSLRVGANTEAF
TRBJ2-3 TRBV6-2/TRBV6-3 ASSYTPRLAGSGTDTQY
TRBJ2-3 TRBV7-2 ASSLTSGTTDTQY
TRBJ2-7 TRBV5-1 ASSRLAGGSEQY
TRBJ1-2 TRBV7-2 ASSPWTGGGSGYT
TRBJ1-2 TRBV5-1 ASSPAGTKDGYT
TRBJ1-5 TRBV5-6 ASSLVGEQPQH
TRBJ2-1 TRBV29-1 SVAGTVSSQRHEQF
TRBJ1-1 TRBV11-2 ASSLDRAVGGTEAF